This T cell receptor (beta chain) was observed in a study of ipilimumab plus nivolumab after autologous stem cell transplantation. Study information: Median doses per patient: roughly 5 ipilimumab, about 8 nivolumab.

Germline V gene data show CDR1 as SGHTA and CDR2 as FQGNSA. This CDR3 comprises 12 residues. V gave up 3 bases and J gave up 10 bases, with 11 bases separating them. Study conclusions and caveats: Per the authors, repertoire, Treg and microbiota data justify further study.

TCRdb keeps only in-frame clones here, not all; method: immunoSEQ multiplex PCR. Counted here are several thousand clones, more than 60% occurring once; the ten biggest clones make up around a sixth. Patients got ipilimumab 1 mg/kg beginning 14 to 28 days post-transplant. Dosing: nivolumab 3 mg/kg IV, weeks 1, 4, 7, 10, then every two weeks to week 26. As regards this clone: The target antigen is unknown.

The TCR sequence derives from a female donor with multiple myeloma. The chain carries TRBV7-2 and TRBJ2-3; the D gene is possibly TRBD2 (6 bases). Source: PBMCs, taken in a trial of ipilimumab plus nivolumab as post-transplant consolidation. The CDR3 DNA sequence: TGTGCCAGCAGCTTCCGGGAGTCCCCGCAGTATTTT. Translation gives CASSFRESPQYF. Complete variable domain (other parts from reference TRBV7-2 and TRBJ2-3): GAGVSQSPSNKVTEKGKDVELRCDPISGHTALYWYRQSLGQGLEFLIYFQGNSAPDKSGLPSDRFSAERTGGSVSTLTIQRTQQEDSAVYLCASSFRESPQYFGPGTRLTVL.